This section outlines one T cell receptor beta chain sequence together with its context. This entry belongs to a study of sequential checkpoint blockade in melanoma. Background on the study: Arm A got nivolumab then ipilimumab; arm B the reverse, 1:1.

Here immunoSEQ multiplex PCR was the method, and the copy in TCRdb shows in-frame clones only, minus some. This sample carries over 30,000 clones, almost 85% of them seen once, and the ten largest clones take roughly 6%. Trimming shortened V by 7 bases and J by 0 bases, and 12 bases separated the two germline ends. The germline gives CDR1 SNHLY, CDR2 FYNNEI. The length of the CDR3 is 14 residues. Treatment denoted: randomized to nivolumab then ipilimumab (arm A) or the reverse (arm B). No patient had prior DNA-damaging chemotherapy. Live CD3+CD8+ CD19− CD56− cells were sorted from PBMCs. The sequence derives from a human donor with melanoma. The V call is TRBV2, the J call TRBJ2-5; D may be TRBD2 (5 bases). The sample here was CD8+ T cells sorted from blood (inferred from file names), taken from a patient given nivolumab and ipilimumab in sequence. This CDR3 is CASNEGRNQETQYF. In DNA, the CDR3 is TGTGCCAGCAACGAGGGCCGGAACCAAGAGACCCAGTACTTC.